This T cell receptor (beta chain) is drawn from a study of blood T cell repertoires in COVID-19. The authors' processing: Estimation of nucleated cell counts was performed using reference gene primer amplification. The data were produced by immunoSEQ multiplex PCR, yet TCRdb's version contains in-frame clones alone and is incomplete. The V and J calls and clone size come from that table; D and trimming were worked out from the DNA. The sample consists of 100,000 to 150,000 clones, roughly 84% of them appearing once. V shed 1 base and J shed 6 bases, with 9 bases lying between them. The CDR3 runs to 13 residues. Germline V gene sequence: CDR1 SGHRS, CDR2 YFSETQ.

Sequencing was carried out using peripheral blood. This sequence joins TRBV5-1 and TRBJ2-3; D is possibly TRBD2 (6 bases). The clonotype originates from an elderly woman with acute or convalescent COVID-19. The CDR3 region has the DNA TGCGCCAGCAGCTTGCGCGGGGCCGATACGCAGTATTTT. Protein product: CASSLRGADTQYF.